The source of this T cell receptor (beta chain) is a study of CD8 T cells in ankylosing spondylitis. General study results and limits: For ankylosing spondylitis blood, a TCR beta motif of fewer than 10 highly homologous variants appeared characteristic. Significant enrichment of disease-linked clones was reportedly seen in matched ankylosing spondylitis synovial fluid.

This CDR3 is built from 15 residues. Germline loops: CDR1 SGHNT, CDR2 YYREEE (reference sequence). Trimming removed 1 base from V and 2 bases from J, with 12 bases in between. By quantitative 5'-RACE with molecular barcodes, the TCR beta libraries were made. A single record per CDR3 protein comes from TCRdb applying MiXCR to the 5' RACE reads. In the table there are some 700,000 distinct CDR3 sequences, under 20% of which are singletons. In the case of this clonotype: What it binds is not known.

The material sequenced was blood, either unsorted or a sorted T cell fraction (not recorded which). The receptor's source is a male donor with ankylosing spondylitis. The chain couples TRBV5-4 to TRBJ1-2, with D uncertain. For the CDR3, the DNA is TGTGCCAGCAGCTTGATATCGGCGCAAAACTATGGCTACACCTTC. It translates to CASSLISAQNYGYTF.